This T cell receptor (beta chain) was documented in a study of pediatric ulcerative colitis. The repertoire was sequenced with immunoSEQ multiplex PCR; TCRdb's copy has only in-frame clones and lacks some. The sample gives 65,000 or so clones, 86% of which show up once; around 3.3% is in the top ten. Per germline, CDR1 SGHTA and CDR2 FQGNSA. V was shortened by 1 base and J by 4 bases, with 4 bases between the two germline ends. This CDR3 has 12 amino acids. Study-level findings and limits: Clonal expansions reduced rectal repertoire diversity in acute severe colitis. Substantially fewer templates came from a couple of patients' blood samples.

For this clone: Its antigen remains unidentified.

The chain employs TRBV7-2 and TRBJ2-5; D is ambiguous. The receptor's source is a boy between 5 and 17 years old with severe ulcerative colitis. Sequenced: blood. The CDR3 loop is CASSLVGETQYF. CDR3 sequence (DNA): TGTGCCAGCAGCTTAGTGGGAGAGACCCAGTACTTC.